These 25 T cell receptor beta chains came from one sample sequenced in a study of cytomegalovirus exposure and HLA in healthy donors. The primer mix had 60 Vbeta and 13 Jbeta primers. Clones were sequenced by immunoSEQ multiplex PCR, and TCRdb holds only the in-frame ones, with some missing. The data show fewer than 200,000 clones, less than 80% seen once. Sequences were obtained from PBMCs. The receptors stem from a woman aged 40 to 55 in good health and CMV-seronegative.

Of note for this clone: The same CDR3 also results from other DNA sequences found in this sample. This chain joins TRBV4-2 and TRBJ1-1; possibly TRBD1 for D (5 bases). From germline, CDR1 is LGHNA and CDR2 YNFKEQ. The CDR3 contains 15 residues. The V and J ends lost 0 bases and 4 bases respectively, with 12 bases between them. DNA of the CDR3: TGTGCCAGCAGCCAAGAGGGGGGTCCCAGCACTGAAGCTTTCTTT. Translated: CASSQEGGPSTEAFF.

A few counts support this clone. The chain recombines TRBV2 with TRBJ2-2, with 8 positions matching TRBD2. The CDR3 has 14 amino acids. V shed 6 bases, J shed 6 bases, and the junction held 6 bases outside the gene matches. Germline V gene lookup returns CDR1 SNHLY and CDR2 FYNNEI. The CDR3 DNA is TGTGCCAGCAGCCCGCCAGCGGGAGCCGGGGAGCTGTTTTTT. This gives the protein CASSPPAGAGELFF.

The J gene is TRBJ1-4, the V gene TRBV6-5; weak D call: TRBD1 (6 bases). The length of the CDR3 is 15 residues. Germline V gene data show CDR1 as MNHEY and CDR2 as SVGAGI. V was clipped by 0 bases and J by 6 bases, with 11 bases between them. CDR3 sequence: CASSYSFPGDEKLFF. The CDR3 nucleotides read TGTGCCAGCAGTTACTCGTTCCCAGGGGATGAAAAACTGTTTTTT.

The chain combines TRBV6-6 with TRBJ1-1; no reliable D call. There are 14 residues in the CDR3. Per the germline V gene, CDR1 is MNHNY and CDR2 is SVGAGI (reference sequence). Trimming left V 5 bases short and J 1 base short, with 11 bases between. The CDR3 DNA is TGTGCCAGCAGTGCTATTGCGAGGAACACTGAAGCTTTCTTT. This translates into CASSAIARNTEAFF.

A single count supports this clone. CDR3 in amino acids: CASSIVVGGGGGGLAFF. The CDR3 DNA follows: TGTGCCAGTAGTATAGTCGTCGGGGGAGGCGGAGGCGGTCTGGCTTTCTTT. The chain carries TRBV19 and TRBJ1-1; a weak D match, TRBD1 (5 bases). In germline, CDR1 is LNHDA, CDR2 SQIVND (reference sequence). V lost 1 base and J 11 bases, leaving 26 bases between the germline ends. The CDR3 loop spans 17 amino acids.

This chain connects TRBV2 to TRBJ2-5, with 10 nucleotides matching TRBD1. The J call may be mistaken, given a closer DNA end match to TRBJ2-7. This CDR3 is 15 amino acids long. Germline CDR1 is SNHLY and CDR2 is FYNNEI. The CDR3 DNA sequence: TGTGCCAGCAGTGAACAGGGACAGGGGACCTACGAGCAGTACTTC. Its protein product is CASSEQGQGTYEQYF.

This chain joins TRBV2 and TRBJ2-1, with a tentative D call TRBD2 (5 bases). The CDR3 contains 14 residues. V dropped 4 bases and J dropped 6 bases, with 13 bases sitting between them. The germline CDR1 and CDR2 sequences are SNHLY and FYNNEI. CDR3 nucleotide sequence: TGTGCCAGCAGTGTTTTCACGGGGTTCAATGAGCAGTTCTTC. This gives the protein CASSVFTGFNEQFF.

This chain joins TRBV6-6 and TRBJ2-1; 8 positions match TRBD1. The CDR3 is made up of 16 amino acids. Trimming cost V 7 bases and J 0 bases; bases outside gene matches: 8. CDR1 MNHNY and CDR2 SVGAGI come from the germline V gene (reference sequence). CDR3 DNA: TGTGCCAGCATTTTTGGACAGGGAGCCTCCTACAATGAGCAGTTCTTC. It codes for CASIFGQGASYNEQFF.

The V call is TRBV7-8, the J call TRBJ1-1, with 8 bases matching TRBD1. The length of the CDR3 is 15 residues. Germline values: CDR1 SGHVS, CDR2 FQNEAQ. Trimming took 5 bases from V and 1 from J; bases not matched to a gene: 6. This CDR3 is CASSRITGGNTEAFF. CDR3 in DNA: TGTGCCAGCAGCCGGATAACAGGGGGGAACACTGAAGCTTTCTTT.

For this clone: One end of the junction fails to match germline, which may point to a read error. The chain links TRBV7-7 to TRBJ1-1, with D perhaps TRBD1 (5 bases). Germline values: CDR1 SSHAT, CDR2 FNYEAQ (reference sequence). The CDR3 spans 14 residues. CDR3 protein: CASSRREENTEAFF. The DNA for the CDR3 is TGTGCTAGCAGCCGCAGGGAAGAGAACACTGAAGCTTTCTTT.

This clone was counted once. Written as DNA, the CDR3 is TGCGCCAGCAGCTTAGGGGTCGGGTCAGATACGCAGTATTTT. It codes for CASSLGVGSDTQYF. The chain recombines TRBV5-1 with TRBJ2-3; perhaps TRBD1 as D (5 bases). Germline lookup yields CDR1 SGHRS and CDR2 YFSETQ. Trimming pared 2 bases from V and 4 bases from J, leaving 11 bases between. This CDR3 region has 14 residues.

The chain couples TRBV11-3 to TRBJ1-1; D ambiguous. This CDR3 comprises 16 residues. Germline assignment: CDR1 SGHNT and CDR2 YENEEA. The V and J ends lost 1 base and 3 bases respectively, with 15 bases between them. CDR3 in DNA: TGTGCCAGCAGCTTAGGAAGTCCCGAGAGGGACACTGAAGCTTTCTTT. This sequence encodes CASSLGSPERDTEAFF.

Only one count was recorded for this clone. This chain uses TRBV5-1 with TRBJ2-7, with D perhaps TRBD2 (6 bases). This CDR3 contains 13 residues. Germline values: CDR1 SGHRS, CDR2 YFSETQ. Trimming removed 0 bases from V and 4 bases from J, with 8 bases in between. CDR3: CASSLAGTYEQYF. The DNA of the CDR3 is TGCGCCAGCAGCTTGGCCGGGACTTACGAGCAGTACTTC. The full variable domain, rest sourced from reference TRBV5-1 and TRBJ2-7, is KAGVTQTPRYLIKTRGQQVTLSCSPISGHRSVSWYQQTPGQGLQFLFEYFSETQRNKGNFPGRFSGRQFSNSRSEMNVSTLELGDSALYLCASSLAGTYEQYFGPGTRLTVT.

This clone is a singleton in its sample. The rearrangement uses TRBV28 and TRBJ1-4, with 9 bases fitting TRBD1. Trimming at V came to 6 bases and at J to 4 bases, leaving 6 bases not matched to a gene. There are 15 residues in the CDR3. CDR1 and CDR2 (germline): MDHEN, SYDVKM. CDR3 sequence reads: CASSSWTGDNEKLFF. CDR3 in DNA: TGTGCCAGCAGCTCCTGGACAGGGGATAATGAAAAACTGTTTTTT. Combining the CDR3 with reference TRBV28 and TRBJ1-4 gives the whole variable domain DVKVTQSSRYLVKRTGEKVFLECVQDMDHENMFWYRQDPGLGLRLIYFSYDVKMKEKGDIPEGYSVSREKKERFSLILESASTNQTSMYLCASSSWTGDNEKLFFGSGTQLSVL.

V and J are TRBV27 and TRBJ1-2; maybe TRBD1 (5 bases). The CDR3 is 15 residues long. With 4 bases removed from V and 7 bases from J, the gap between germline ends came to 19 bases. Germline lookup yields CDR1 MNHEY and CDR2 SMNVEV (reference sequence). CDR3 in amino acids: CASSSRQLGAGGYTF. In DNA form, the CDR3 reads TGTGCCAGCAGTTCTCGACAACTTGGGGCTGGTGGCTACACCTTC.

V and J are TRBV15 and TRBJ2-1, with TRBD2 identical over 12 bases. The V and J ends lost 3 bases and 7 bases, in that order; junction bases with no gene match: 4. The length of the CDR3 is 15 residues. CDR1 is LNHNV and CDR2 is YYDKDF in the germline V gene (reference sequence). CDR3 sequence reads: CATSRLAGGVNEQFF. The CDR3 DNA reads TGTGCCACCAGCAGGCTAGCGGGAGGGGTGAATGAGCAGTTCTTC.

The chain links TRBV28 to TRBJ1-1; D gene unclear. V was trimmed by 8 bases and J by 0 bases, leaving 10 bases between them. The CDR3 spans 13 residues. CDR1 and CDR2 from the germline V gene are MDHEN and SYDVKM. This chain's CDR3 is CASPGPLNTEAFF. The CDR3 DNA follows: TGTGCCAGCCCCGGTCCGTTGAACACTGAAGCTTTCTTT.

The V gene is TRBV25-1, the J gene TRBJ2-3, with unresolved D. Germline V gene lookup returns CDR1 MGHDK and CDR2 SYGVNS. V lost 3 bases and J 4 bases, leaving 8 bases between the germline ends. The CDR3 sequence is 13 residues long. The CDR3 coding sequence is TGTGCCAGCAGTGATGCCTACGCAGATACGCAGTATTTT. It codes for CASSDAYADTQYF.

The CDR3 nucleotides are TGTGCCATCAGGATGGTGACAGGGGGTACGGCGAACACTGAAGCTTTCTTT. Amino acids: CAIRMVTGGTANTEAFF. The rearrangement links TRBV10-3 to TRBJ1-1; 9 bases map to TRBD1. This CDR3 spans 17 amino acids. Germline CDR1 ENHRY, CDR2 SYGVKD. V lost 6 bases and J lost 1; bases outside the gene matches: 12.

The rearrangement links TRBV5-8 to TRBJ2-7; 11 nucleotides match TRBD1. The V and J ends lost 0 bases and 4 bases, in that order; junction bases with no gene match: 6. The germline V gene has CDR1 SGHTS and CDR2 YDEGEE. CDR3 length: 16 amino acids. The CDR3 coding sequence is TGTGCCAGCAGCTTGGAGGGACAGGGGGTGTCGTACGAGCAGTACTTC. Its translation: CASSLEGQGVSYEQYF.

A few counts support this clone. The chain is built from TRBV11-2 and TRBJ1-1, with D perhaps TRBD1 (5 bases). Germline V CDR1 and CDR2: SGHAT, FQNNGV. Between the trimmed V and J ends, which lost 6 bases and 5 bases, there was a span of 19 bases. The CDR3 has 15 residues. The CDR3 sequence is CASSVSQGGGTEAFF. The CDR3 coding sequence is TGTGCCAGCAGTGTTTCGCAGGGCGGGGGTACTGAAGCTTTCTTT. Drawing the rest from reference TRBV11-2 and TRBJ1-1, the complete variable domain is EAGVAQSPRYKIIEKRQSVAFWCNPISGHATLYWYQQILGQGPKLLIQFQNNGVVDDSQLPKDRFSAERLKGVDSTLKIQPAKLEDSAVYLCASSVSQGGGTEAFFGQGTRLTVV.

V usage is TRBV7-2 and J usage is TRBJ2-7; 7 bases are a match to TRBD1. CDR3 length: 15 amino acids. Germline assignment: CDR1 SGHTA and CDR2 FQGNSA. J gave up 3 bases and V 1 base, and 6 bases lay outside the gene matches. The chain's CDR3 is CASSLGGQVSYEQYF. The CDR3 nucleotides read TGTGCCAGCAGCTTAGGAGGACAGGTTAGCTACGAGCAGTACTTC.

The V call is TRBV2, the J call TRBJ1-2; D not certain. The CDR3 has 15 amino acids. The germline V and J ends were trimmed by 3 bases and 3 bases, with 14 bases remaining between them. Germline assignment: CDR1 SNHLY and CDR2 FYNNEI. The CDR3 spells CASSDPGGRDYGYTF. In DNA form, the CDR3 reads TGTGCCAGCAGTGACCCCGGAGGAAGGGACTATGGCTACACCTTC.

The chain joins TRBV7-9 to TRBJ2-1; possible D gene TRBD2, 6 bases. Germline V gene lookup returns CDR1 SEHNR and CDR2 FQNEAQ (reference sequence). This CDR3 comprises 15 residues. The V gene lost 3 bases and the J gene lost 2 bases, with 11 bases spanning the gap. The CDR3 here is CASSFPRETYNEQFF. As DNA, the CDR3 is TGTGCCAGCAGCTTCCCACGGGAGACCTACAATGAGCAGTTCTTC.

The genes are TRBV30 and TRBJ1-1, with D possibly matching TRBD1 (5 bases). Germline lookup yields CDR1 GTSNPN and CDR2 SVGIG (reference sequence). The V gene lost 4 bases and the J gene lost 10 bases, with 16 bases spanning the gap. The CDR3 loop spans 12 amino acids. Here the CDR3 reads CAWIPAGGVAFF. CDR3 nucleotide sequence: TGTGCCTGGATTCCCGCGGGGGGAGTAGCTTTCTTT.